Each of the 31 T cell receptor beta chains below was sequenced from the same sample in a study of human T cells and chemical hapten exposure. TCRdb re-derived calls from the RACE reads in MiXCR, one entry per CDR3 protein. The table lists 73,000 or so distinct CDR3 sequences, about 9% of them singletons, with 3% to 4.5% in the top ten. Indicated time point: patch test 2, 6 weeks after DPC sensitization. Specified treatment: therapeutic diphenylcyclopropenone sensitization with weekly scalp DPC. The material sequenced was whole blood, taken in connection with sensitization to the hapten diphenylcyclopropenone (DPC). The origin of the receptors is a woman aged 45-65 years with alopecia areata. Some clones in this sample may be carry-over from other donors' samples.

J is TRBJ1-1 and V is TRBV3-1; TRBD1 matches 9 bases. Trimming took 3 bases from V and 5 from J; bases not matched to a gene: 10. The germline V gene has CDR1 LGHDT and CDR2 YNNKEL (reference sequence). The CDR3 is 16 amino acids. The CDR3 reads CASSHDPQTGGTEAFF. The CDR3 DNA follows: TGTGCCAGCAGCCACGACCCCCAGACAGGGGGGACTGAAGCTTTCTTT. The whole variable domain, remainder taken from reference TRBV3-1 and TRBJ1-1, is DTAVSQTPKYLVTQMGNDKSIKCEQNLGHDTMYWYKQDSKKFLKIMFSYNNKELIINETVPNRFSPKSPDKAHLNLHINSLELGDSAVYFCASSHDPQTGGTEAFFGQGTRLTVV.

The rearrangement links TRBV30 to TRBJ2-4; 13 bases match TRBD2. Germline loops: CDR1 GTSNPN, CDR2 SVGIG (reference sequence). The CDR3 contains 19 residues. The trim removed 0 bases at V and 5 bases at J, leaving 13 bases unmatched. The CDR3 DNA reads TGTGCCTGGAGTGTACGCCCCGCACTAGCGGGAGGGCCGGAAAACATTCAGTACTTC. This gives the protein CAWSVRPALAGGPENIQYF.

This clonotype was seen at least ten times. The chain joins TRBV3-1 to TRBJ1-2; D remains ambiguous. The CDR3 loop spans 15 amino acids. V gave up 0 bases and J gave up 0 bases, with 8 bases separating them. Germline CDR1 reads LGHDT; CDR2 reads YNNKEL (reference sequence). The CDR3 is CASSQETVANYGYTF. The CDR3 DNA follows: TGTGCCAGCAGCCAAGAAACAGTAGCTAACTATGGCTACACCTTC.

The chain recombines TRBV20-1 with TRBJ2-5, with 10 bases identical to TRBD2. The V and J ends lost 6 bases and 1 base, in that order; junction bases with no gene match: 8. The CDR3 totals 15 residues. The germline V gene has CDR1 DFQATT and CDR2 SNEGSKA (reference sequence). The CDR3 DNA reads TGCAGTGCAAGCGGGACTAGCGAACGCCAAGAGACCCAGTACTTC. Translated, it gives CSASGTSERQETQYF.

CDR3 in DNA: TGTGCCAGCAGTTTGATGCAGGGGAGTGAAAAACTGTTTTTT. It specifies CASSLMQGSEKLFF. The J gene is TRBJ1-4, the V gene TRBV12-3 or TRBV12-4; a weak D match, TRBD1 (6 bases). V was cut by 3 bases and J by 7 bases, with 12 bases left in between. CDR3 length equals 14 residues.

A few counts support this clonotype. As DNA, the CDR3 is TGTGCCAGCAGTGATGGCGCTGGGGGCACAGATACGCAGTATTTT. Protein product: CASSDGAGGTDTQYF. This chain connects TRBV25-1 to TRBJ2-3; no firm D call. CDR3 length equals 15 residues. Germline V lookup: CDR1 MGHDK, CDR2 SYGVNS. V was trimmed by 3 bases and J by 1 base, leaving 11 bases between them.

The rearrangement joins TRBV30 to TRBJ2-1; D tentatively reads TRBD1 or TRBD2 (5 bases each). V dropped 4 bases and J dropped 15 bases, with 16 bases sitting between them. Germline V gene data show CDR1 as GTSNPN and CDR2 as SVGIG (reference sequence). The CDR3 is 11 amino acids. In nucleotides, the CDR3 is TGTGCCTGGAACCCGGGACGTAGCTTGTTCTTC. This translates into CAWNPGRSLFF.

The chain carries TRBV30 and TRBJ2-2; D remains ambiguous. The CDR3 is made up of 12 amino acids. V shed 0 bases and J shed 6 bases, with 5 bases lying between them. Germline V gene data show CDR1 as GTSNPN and CDR2 as SVGIG (reference sequence). The CDR3 DNA reads as TGTGCCTGGAGTGTGGGTGCCGGGGAGCTGTTTTTT. This translates into CAWSVGAGELFF.

This clonotype was counted a few times. The genes are TRBV5-4 and TRBJ2-7; 7 positions agree with TRBD2. Germline CDR1 SGHNT, CDR2 YYREEE (reference sequence). CDR3 length equals 14 residues. Losses at the gene ends were 4 bases for V and 2 bases for J; bases not matched to a gene: 6. The CDR3 loop reads CASSPRDYPYEQYF. CDR3 coding DNA: TGTGCCAGCAGCCCACGGGACTACCCCTACGAGCAGTACTTC.

This clonotype was observed at least ten times. The chain uses TRBV20-1 and TRBJ2-7; 8 bases are shared with TRBD1. Trimming at V came to 5 bases and at J to 4 bases, leaving 4 bases not matched to a gene. This CDR3 spans 12 amino acids. Germline lookup yields CDR1 DFQATT and CDR2 SNEGSKA (reference sequence). Here the CDR3 reads CSARRGPYEQYF. CDR3 nucleotide sequence: TGCAGTGCTCGCAGGGGGCCGTACGAGCAGTACTTC.

CDR3 region: CASSTLRDRGLQPQHF. CDR3 bases: TGTGCCAGTAGTACCCTCAGGGACAGGGGGCTTCAGCCCCAGCATTTT. The genes are TRBV19 and TRBJ1-5; TRBD1 matches at 12 bases. Germline trimming cut 4 bases from V and 6 bases from J; bases unmatched to any gene: 7. This CDR3 is built from 16 residues. Germline values: CDR1 LNHDA, CDR2 SQIVND (reference sequence).

This chain joins TRBV4-2 and TRBJ2-3; 14 positions match TRBD2. The CDR3 covers 17 residues. Germline loops: CDR1 LGHNA, CDR2 YNFKEQ. V was pared by 5 bases and J by 2 bases, with 6 bases of the junction left unmatched. Written as DNA, the CDR3 is TGTGCCAGCAGCACCGGACTAGCGGGAGGCTACACAGATACGCAGTATTTT. Translating gives CASSTGLAGGYTDTQYF.

This clonotype was detected a few times. The chain recombines TRBV7-8 with TRBJ2-5, with D unclear. The ends were cut back, 8 bases at V and 3 bases at J, with 13 bases in the middle. Per germline, CDR1 SGHVS and CDR2 FQNEAQ. The CDR3 contains 13 residues. The CDR3 sequence is CASEVWTEETQYF. The DNA for the CDR3 is TGTGCCAGCGAAGTTTGGACGGAAGAGACCCAGTACTTC.

DNA of the CDR3: TGTGCCAGCAGTTCCGAAGTCTCGAGGCTCGGCTACACCTTC. Protein product: CASSSEVSRLGYTF. The chain joins TRBV12-3 or TRBV12-4 to TRBJ1-2; D uncertain. This CDR3 has 14 amino acids. V lost 4 bases, J lost 8 bases, and 17 bases lay in between.

In its sample, this clonotype was seen many times. The genes are TRBV5-6 and TRBJ2-7; 8 bases align to TRBD2. The CDR3 runs to 15 residues. Germline-derived CDR1 and CDR2 are SGHDT and YYEEEE. Trimming cost V 0 bases and J 7 bases; bases outside gene matches: 9. The CDR3 spells CASSLEPAGEGEQYF. In DNA, the CDR3 is TGTGCCAGCAGCTTGGAACCAGCGGGGGAGGGAGAGCAGTACTTC.

DNA for the CDR3: TGTGCCAGCAGCCTCGTTGCCCTCGGACCCCTCCACTTT. This gives the protein CASSLVALGPLHF. The V gene is TRBV12-3 or TRBV12-4, the J gene TRBJ1-6; D unclear. V was cut by 6 bases and J by 12 bases, with 15 bases left in between. This CDR3 is built from 13 residues.

This clonotype has a handful of counts. This chain links TRBV6-6 with TRBJ2-7, with D tentatively TRBD2 (5 bases). The CDR3 spans 11 residues. Germline CDR1 reads MNHNY; CDR2 reads SVGAGI (reference sequence). V was cut by 2 bases and J by 9 bases, with 8 bases left in between. The CDR3 sequence: CASSYGELQYF. Here the CDR3 DNA reads TGTGCCAGCAGTTACGGGGAGTTGCAGTACTTC.

This clonotype was counted between two and nine times. This chain joins TRBV10-1 and TRBJ2-7; weak D call: TRBD2 (6 bases). The CDR3 covers 15 residues. V was cut by 4 bases and J by 0 bases, with 13 bases left in between. The germline V gene encodes CDR1 WNHNN and CDR2 SYGVQD (reference sequence). The CDR3 loop reads CASSGTGSDSYEQYF. The CDR3 DNA reads as TGCGCCAGCAGTGGTACCGGGAGCGACTCCTACGAGCAGTACTTC.

This clonotype was found a few times. V gene TRBV6-5 combines with J gene TRBJ2-3, with a possible D match to TRBD2 (5 bases). The germline gives CDR1 MNHEY, CDR2 SVGAGI. Trimming cost V 5 bases and J 2 bases, with 14 bases left between them. The CDR3 contains 15 residues. The CDR3, as DNA: TGTGCCAGCAGTGGAGGTGCCCTAATCACAGATACGCAGTATTTT. Amino acid sequence: CASSGGALITDTQYF.

The chain has TRBV6-6 and TRBJ2-7; 9 bases map to TRBD2. The CDR3 covers 12 residues. Germline CDR1 reads MNHNY; CDR2 reads SVGAGI (reference sequence). J lost 6 bases, V lost 6 bases, and 3 bases had no gene match. The CDR3 DNA reads as TGTGCCAGCAGAGCGGGGGGACCCGAGCAGTACTTC. Translated, it gives CASRAGGPEQYF.

This clonotype has at least ten counts. The V gene is TRBV7-2, the J gene TRBJ1-2; D gene uncertain. This CDR3 spans 14 amino acids. CDR1 and CDR2 from the germline V gene are SGHTA and FQGNSA. The V end was cut by 1 base, the J end by 4 bases, with 10 bases between. CDR3 protein: CASSLGMGPYGYTF. The CDR3 DNA is TGTGCCAGCAGCTTAGGAATGGGCCCCTATGGCTACACCTTC.

The V and J genes are TRBV7-2 and TRBJ1-6, with a tentative D call TRBD1 (6 bases). The CDR3 has 14 residues. Germline values: CDR1 SGHTA, CDR2 FQGNSA. With 8 bases removed from V and 4 bases from J, the gap between germline ends came to 12 bases. Here the CDR3 DNA reads TGTGCCAGCTCGCGAGGGGGTTATAATTCACCCCTCCACTTT. Protein sequence: CASSRGGYNSPLHF.

The J gene is TRBJ2-7, the V gene TRBV4-1; 7 bases map to TRBD1. The CDR3 consists of 15 residues. Germline V gene lookup returns CDR1 MGHRA and CDR2 YSYEKL. V lost 1 base to trimming and J lost 2 bases; unmatched junction nucleotides: 5. This CDR3 reads CASSQGTGQPYEQYF. Here the CDR3 DNA reads TGCGCCAGCAGCCAAGGCACGGGACAGCCCTACGAGCAGTACTTC.

In this sample, this clonotype turned up a few times. V is TRBV19 and J is TRBJ1-3, with a tentative D call TRBD1 (6 bases). The germline V gene has CDR1 LNHDA and CDR2 SQIVND (reference sequence). The CDR3 has 15 residues. V lost 3 bases to trimming and J lost 2 bases, with 11 bases between them. The CDR3 sequence is CASSISGAAGNTIYF. The CDR3 nucleotides are TGTGCCAGTAGTATTTCAGGGGCAGCTGGAAACACCATATATTTT.

The chain is built from TRBV20-1 and TRBJ1-2; the D is unclear. Germline V lookup: CDR1 DFQATT, CDR2 SNEGSKA (reference sequence). The CDR3 loop spans 13 amino acids. V was trimmed by 0 bases and J by 7 bases, leaving 12 bases between them. CDR3 region: CSARDWASLGYTF. The DNA for the CDR3 is TGCAGTGCTAGAGATTGGGCCTCACTTGGCTACACCTTC.

This chain links TRBV6-2 or TRBV6-3 with TRBJ2-7, with D possibly being TRBD2 (5 bases). Trimming took off 2 bases at V and 3 bases at J, with 11 bases between the two ends. Germline CDR1 reads MNHEY; CDR2 reads SVGEGT. The CDR3 is 14 residues long. This chain's CDR3 is CASSYQRKNYEQYF. The CDR3 region has the DNA TGTGCCAGCAGTTACCAGCGGAAGAACTACGAGCAGTACTTC.

This clonotype was counted many times. This sequence joins TRBV4-1 and TRBJ2-1; TRBD2 aligns across 7 bases. V was pared by 3 bases and J by 15 bases, with 5 bases of the junction left unmatched. Per the germline V gene, CDR1 is MGHRA and CDR2 is YSYEKL. The CDR3 is 11 residues long. The CDR3 region has the DNA TGCGCCAGCAGCCATGGGGGGGGGTGGTTCTTC. Protein sequence: CASSHGGGWFF.

This clonotype showed up many times. This chain connects TRBV6-4 to TRBJ2-2, with 15 nucleotides matching TRBD2. Germline assignment: CDR1 MRHNA and CDR2 SNTAGT. V lost 6 bases to trimming and J lost 5 bases; unmatched junction nucleotides: 7. This CDR3 has 17 residues. The CDR3 DNA reads as TGTGCCAGCAGCTGGACTAGCGGGGGGGCCTGGACCGGGGAGCTGTTTTTT. It yields the protein CASSWTSGGAWTGELFF.

CDR3 nucleotide sequence: TGTGCCAGCAGTTCGGCCGGGGGGGATGAGCAGTTCTTC. Its protein product is CASSSAGGDEQFF. The chain employs TRBV12-3 or TRBV12-4 and TRBJ2-1; 8 bases are shared with TRBD2. With V trimmed by 4 bases and J by 8 bases, 4 bases remained unmatched. CDR3 length equals 13 residues.

The V call is TRBV12-3 or TRBV12-4, the J call TRBJ2-3; TRBD2 aligns across 8 bases. CDR3 size: 16 residues. The trim removed 3 bases at V and 5 bases at J, leaving 10 bases unmatched. Here the CDR3 reads CASSFMAGGSGDTQYF. The CDR3 coding sequence is TGTGCCAGCAGTTTTATGGCGGGGGGCTCAGGAGATACGCAGTATTTT.

This clonotype turned up a few times. The gene calls are TRBV2 and TRBJ2-7; D is uncertain. This CDR3 is built from 15 residues. The V and J ends lost 0 bases and 0 bases respectively, with 9 bases between them. Germline assignment: CDR1 SNHLY and CDR2 FYNNEI. CDR3: CASSEAGLSSYEQYF. CDR3 sequence (DNA): TGTGCCAGCAGTGAAGCGGGCCTGAGCTCCTACGAGCAGTACTTC. Combining the CDR3 with reference TRBV2 and TRBJ2-7 gives the whole variable domain EPEVTQTPSHQVTQMGQEVILRCVPISNHLYFYWYRQILGQKVEFLVSFYNNEISEKSEIFDDQFSVERPDGSNFTLKIRSTKLEDSAMYFCASSEAGLSSYEQYFGPGTRLTVT.